The rows below give T cell receptor beta chains drawn from one sample of a study of blood T cell repertoires in COVID-19. Measured with immunoSEQ multiplex PCR; TCRdb has only the in-frame clones, and not every one. The table includes fewer than 300,000 clones, just under 90% detected once. The specimen was peripheral blood. These receptors all stem from a woman aged 50 to 60 with COVID-19, enrolled during active disease. Each CDR3 is given with its conserved first and last residue. D genes are given only for firm matches. Clone size is stated in some rows and not others, as once, few, many or a class when expanded.

.	TRBV18	.	TRBJ2-3	CASSRSTPADTQYF	TGTGCCAGCTCACGTTCAACCCCGGCAGATACGCAGTATTTT
.	TRBV11-3	.	TRBJ1-1	CASSPHVNTEAFF	TGTGCCAGCAGCCCACACGTGAACACTGAAGCTTTCTTT
TRBD1	TRBV5-4	.	TRBJ1-1	CASSTRDSERAFF	TGTGCCAGCAGCACCCGGGACAGCGAAAGAGCTTTCTTT
TRBD1	TRBV7-9	.	TRBJ1-1	CAGRDRDNTEAFF	TGTGCCGGCCGGGACAGGGACAACACTGAAGCTTTCTTT
.	TRBV18	.	TRBJ1-1	CASSVAGVTEAFF	TGTGCCAGCTCAGTAGCAGGGGTTACTGAAGCTTTCTTT
.	TRBV11-3	.	TRBJ2-7	CASSAPGTGTYEQYF	TGTGCCAGCAGCGCACCCGGGACTGGCACCTACGAGCAGTACTTC
.	TRBV27	.	TRBJ2-7	CASSLRSSREQYF	TGTGCCAGCAGTCTCCGATCCTCTCGGGAGCAGTACTTC
TRBD1	TRBV7-9	few	TRBJ2-7	CASSPGQGAYEQYF	TGTGCCAGCAGCCCAGGACAGGGAGCCTACGAGCAGTACTTC
.	TRBV7-9	.	TRBJ2-1	CASSLVAGPGEQFF	TGTGCCAGCAGCTTAGTGGCGGGACCGGGTGAGCAGTTCTTC
TRBD2	TRBV6-1	.	TRBJ2-6	CASSDDSGVHSGANVLTF	TGTGCCAGCAGTGACGACAGCGGGGTTCACTCTGGGGCCAACGTCCTGACTTTC
.	TRBV19	once	TRBJ1-6	CASKLESSYNSPLHF	TGTGCCAGTAAGTTGGAGAGCTCCTATAATTCACCCCTCCACTTT
.	TRBV4-1	few	TRBJ1-6	CASSPAKRNSPLHF	TGCGCCAGCAGCCCGGCCAAGAGGAATTCACCCCTCCACTTT
TRBD1	TRBV30	.	TRBJ1-2	CAWTTGGPYGYTF	TGTGCCTGGACGACAGGGGGTCCGTATGGCTACACCTTC
TRBD2	TRBV12-3/TRBV12-4	.	TRBJ2-1	CASSVLAGGEFF	TGTGCCAGCAGCGTACTAGCGGGAGGGGAGTTCTTC
TRBD2	TRBV5-4	.	TRBJ2-5	CASRPGTSGRVETQYF	TGTGCCAGCAGGCCCGGGACTAGCGGGAGGGTAGAGACCCAGTACTTC
.	TRBV24-1	once	TRBJ1-5	CATSSSGYNQPQHF	TGTGCCACCAGTAGTTCCGGGTACAATCAGCCCCAGCATTTT
.	TRBV5-1	.	TRBJ2-3	CASSLGTATDTQYF	TGCGCCAGCAGCCTCGGGACTGCCACAGATACGCAGTATTTT
.	TRBV5-6	.	TRBJ1-2	CASSSLGGSIASTF	TGTGCCAGCAGCTCCCTGGGGGGAAGTATCGCTTCCACCTTC
.	TRBV12-3/TRBV12-4	once	TRBJ2-4	CASSWSPGDIQYF	TGTGCCAGCAGTTGGAGCCCGGGAGACATTCAGTACTTC
TRBD1	TRBV9	few	TRBJ1-1	CASRRQGPMNTEAFF	TGTGCCAGCAGGCGACAGGGACCCATGAACACTGAAGCTTTCTTT
.	TRBV15	.	TRBJ2-7	CATSTRAEQYF	TGTGCCACCAGCACCCGAGCAGAGCAGTACTTC
TRBD2	TRBV28	.	TRBJ2-7	CASSGLAGGRYEQYF	TGTGCCAGCAGCGGACTAGCGGGAGGCCGCTACGAGCAGTACTTC
.	TRBV15	.	TRBJ2-5	CATSRDQGNQETQYF	TGTGCCACCAGCAGAGACCAGGGGAACCAAGAGACCCAGTACTTC
.	TRBV7-2	.	TRBJ2-1	CASSRDWQTYNEQFF	TGTGCCAGCAGCCGTGACTGGCAGACCTACAATGAGCAGTTCTTC
TRBD1	TRBV5-1	.	TRBJ1-1	CASSPGQGLTTEAFF	TGCGCCAGCAGCCCAGGACAGGGTCTTACCACTGAAGCTTTCTTT
.	TRBV29-1	.	TRBJ1-3	CSVATGYSGNTIYF	TGCAGCGTGGCAACAGGTTACTCTGGAAACACCATATATTTT
.	TRBV6-5	.	TRBJ2-2	CASSLLTEANTGELFF	TGTGCCAGCAGTTTACTGACAGAAGCGAACACCGGGGAGCTGTTTTTT
TRBD1	TRBV9	.	TRBJ1-2	CASSVVRQGIGGYTF	TGTGCCAGCAGCGTAGTTCGACAGGGAATCGGTGGCTACACCTTC